What follows describes a single T cell receptor beta chain. TCRdb keeps only in-frame clones here, not all; method: immunoSEQ multiplex PCR. This sample has around 78,000 clones; 65% to 85% occur once, and the top ten carry about 4.9%. These data originate in a study of OX40 agonist ivuxolimab in advanced cancers. The material was CD4+ or CD8+ T cells sorted from blood, obtained in a trial of the OX40 agonist ivuxolimab. This TCR derives from an adult with an advanced solid tumor such as melanoma, head and neck, liver or kidney cancer.

The CDR3: CASSRATKPQHF. In DNA form, the CDR3 reads TGTGCCAGCAGCCGAGCTACAAAGCCCCAGCATTTT. The rearrangement uses TRBV28 and TRBJ1-5; no clear D. Germline CDR1 and CDR2: MDHEN and SYDVKM. V was shortened by 6 bases and J by 8 bases, with 11 bases between the two germline ends. CDR3 length equals 12 residues. The full variable domain, rest sourced from reference TRBV28 and TRBJ1-5, is DVKVTQSSRYLVKRTGEKVFLECVQDMDHENMFWYRQDPGLGLRLIYFSYDVKMKEKGDIPEGYSVSREKKERFSLILESASTNQTSMYLCASSRATKPQHFGDGTRLSIL.